Shown below are 19 T cell receptor beta chains from a single sample sequenced in a study of T cells in localized non-small cell lung cancer. Data came from immunoSEQ multiplex PCR; TCRdb stores just in-frame clones and leaves some out. The table lists about 40,000 clones, approximately 86% of them singletons. The sequencing used peripheral blood, collected before any cancer treatment. Receptors originate from a man between 18 and 55 years old with stage I lung adenocarcinoma.

The chain links TRBV29-1 to TRBJ2-5, with 9 bases identical to TRBD1. J lost 3 bases, V lost 7 bases, and 3 bases had no gene match. The CDR3 spans 12 residues. Germline assignment: CDR1 SQVTM and CDR2 ANQGSEA. The CDR3 sequence is CSAGQGKETQYF. DNA for the CDR3: TGCAGCGCGGGACAGGGTAAAGAGACCCAGTACTTC.

A single count supports this clone. J is TRBJ1-2 and V is TRBV30; D may be TRBD1 (6 bases). This CDR3 has 12 amino acids. V was pared by 5 bases and J by 6 bases, with 13 bases between. The V gene's germline CDR1 is GTSNPN and CDR2 SVGIG (reference sequence). The CDR3 sequence: CAWGEYRDGYTF. Here the CDR3 DNA reads TGTGCCTGGGGGGAGTACAGGGATGGCTACACCTTC. Drawing the rest from reference TRBV30 and TRBJ1-2, the complete variable domain is SQTIHQWPATLVQPVGSPLSLECTVEGTSNPNLYWYRQAAGRGLQLLFYSVGIGQISSEVPQNLSASRPQDRQFILSSKKLLLSDSGFYLCAWGEYRDGYTFGSGTRLTVV.

This sequence joins TRBV6-1 and TRBJ1-2; 9 positions agree with TRBD1. The CDR3 is 13 residues long. Per the germline V gene, CDR1 is MNHNS and CDR2 is SASEGT. The ends lost 7 bases at V and 4 bases at J; junction bases unmatched: 4. The CDR3 DNA sequence: TGTGCCAGCACGGAGACAGGGGGCTATGGCTACACCTTC. Translation gives CASTETGGYGYTF.

V and J are TRBV18 and TRBJ1-5; D gene unclear. Trimming pared 2 bases from V and 1 base from J, leaving 9 bases between. CDR1 and CDR2 from the germline V gene are KGHSH and LQKENI. CDR3 length equals 15 residues. CDR3 loop: CASSPTDESNQPQHF. CDR3 nucleotide sequence: TGTGCCAGCTCACCAACCGACGAGAGCAATCAGCCCCAGCATTTT. Based on the CDR3 plus reference TRBV18 and TRBJ1-5, the full variable domain is NAGVMQNPRHLVRRRGQEARLRCSPMKGHSHVYWYRQLPEEGLKFMVYLQKENIIDESGMPKERFSAEFPKEGPSILRIQQVVRGDSAAYFCASSPTDESNQPQHFGDGTRLSIL.

This chain links TRBV9 with TRBJ1-2; D is unresolved. Between the trimmed V and J ends, which lost 2 bases and 8 bases, there was a span of 10 bases. There are 12 residues in the CDR3. The germline V gene encodes CDR1 SGDLS and CDR2 YYNGEE. The CDR3 sequence: CASSVGTRGYTF. CDR3 DNA: TGTGCCAGCAGCGTGGGAACGAGGGGCTACACCTTC.

V and J are TRBV13 and TRBJ1-1; TRBD1 is a possible D gene (5 bases). In germline, CDR1 is PRHDT, CDR2 FYEKMQ (reference sequence). V gave up 0 bases and J gave up 3 bases, with 8 bases separating them. This CDR3 has 14 residues. CDR3 amino acids: CASSLGAGDTEAFF. CDR3 nucleotides: TGTGCCAGCAGCTTAGGGGCGGGGGACACTGAAGCTTTCTTT.

This rearrangement joins TRBV9 to TRBJ1-3, with a possible D match to TRBD1 (5 bases). Trimming stripped 4 bases from V and 1 base from J, with 12 bases between. The CDR3 spans 15 residues. Germline loops: CDR1 SGDLS, CDR2 YYNGEE. CDR3 protein: CASSSGGRSGNTIYF. The CDR3 nucleotides read TGTGCCAGCAGCTCGGGGGGGAGGTCTGGAAACACCATATATTTT.

A single count supports this clone. The chain couples TRBV5-1 to TRBJ2-2, with TRBD2 matching 12 bases. V was pared by 4 bases and J by 2 bases, with 15 bases of the junction left unmatched. The CDR3 is 20 amino acids. Germline V lookup: CDR1 SGHRS, CDR2 YFSETQ. CDR3 amino acids: CASSTLTSGGQKGNTGELFF. CDR3 sequence (DNA): TGCGCCAGCAGCACCCTGACTAGCGGGGGCCAAAAAGGAAACACCGGGGAGCTGTTTTTT.

The chain combines TRBV15 with TRBJ2-3, with D possibly TRBD1 on 6 matching bases. Trimming cost V 0 bases and J 1 base, with 11 bases left between them. CDR3 size: 16 residues. CDR1 is LNHNV and CDR2 is YYDKDF in the germline V gene (reference sequence). The CDR3 sequence: CATSRDRGQRTDTQYF. CDR3 nucleotides: TGTGCCACCAGCAGAGATAGGGGACAACGCACAGATACGCAGTATTTT.

The V and J genes are TRBV7-3 and TRBJ2-2, with D unclear. From germline, CDR1 is SGHTA and CDR2 FQGTGA. The length of the CDR3 is 13 residues. Trimming took 2 bases from V and 6 from J, leaving 7 bases between them. The CDR3 coding sequence is TGTGCCAGCAGCTTAGCAAGTGCCGGGGAGCTGTTTTTT. Its protein product is CASSLASAGELFF.

This chain uses TRBV7-6 with TRBJ1-1; maybe TRBD1 (6 bases). Trimming left V 5 bases short and J 1 base short, with 8 bases between. CDR1 is SGHVS, CDR2 FNYEAQ, per germline. CDR3 length: 13 residues. The CDR3 loop is CASSAQGNTEAFF. CDR3 nucleotides: TGTGCCAGCAGCGCACAGGGGAACACTGAAGCTTTCTTT.

In this sample, this clone turned up a few times. This rearrangement joins TRBV7-2 to TRBJ1-3, with unresolved D. The CDR3 is 13 amino acids. Germline assignment: CDR1 SGHTA and CDR2 FQGNSA. Trimming removed 4 bases at V and 2 bases at J, with 6 bases between. The CDR3 loop reads CASSSTTGNTIYF. CDR3 nucleotide sequence: TGTGCCAGCAGCTCCACCACTGGAAACACCATATATTTT.

This sequence joins TRBV14 and TRBJ1-3; the D is unclear. V was trimmed by 0 bases and J by 2 bases, leaving 8 bases between them. Germline CDR1 reads SGHDN; CDR2 reads FVKESK. The CDR3 is made up of 15 amino acids. This CDR3 is CASSQEWRPGNTIYF. In DNA form, the CDR3 reads TGTGCCAGCAGCCAAGAATGGCGCCCTGGAAACACCATATATTTT.

This clone was detected only a few times. V and J are TRBV7-7 and TRBJ2-1; weak D call: TRBD1 (5 bases). The CDR3 consists of 14 residues. Germline V lookup: CDR1 SSHAT, CDR2 FNYEAQ (reference sequence). V dropped 0 bases and J dropped 8 bases, with 11 bases sitting between them. The CDR3 DNA is TGTGCCAGCAGCTTAGCAGGGGTAGGAGATGAGCAGTTCTTC. Its translation is CASSLAGVGDEQFF.

J is TRBJ1-6 and V is TRBV7-9; D is unresolved. Trimming shortened V by 1 base and J by 10 bases, and 8 bases separated the two germline ends. This CDR3 comprises 13 residues. Germline lookup yields CDR1 SEHNR and CDR2 FQNEAQ (reference sequence). The CDR3: CASSLDIYSPLHF. In DNA, the CDR3 is TGTGCCAGCAGCTTAGATATATACTCACCCCTCCACTTT.

This chain links TRBV7-9 with TRBJ1-2; 9 nucleotides match TRBD1. CDR3 length: 14 residues. J gave up 1 base and V 5 bases, and 2 bases lay outside the gene matches. CDR1 SEHNR and CDR2 FQNEAQ come from the germline V gene (reference sequence). Here the CDR3 reads CASSKGQGNYGYTF. The CDR3 region has the DNA TGTGCCAGCAGCAAGGGACAGGGTAACTATGGCTACACCTTC.

The rearrangement uses TRBV30 and TRBJ2-7; perhaps TRBD2 as D (5 bases). The CDR3 extends over 13 amino acids. Germline assignment: CDR1 GTSNPN and CDR2 SVGIG (reference sequence). Trimming removed 3 bases from V and 6 bases from J, with 15 bases in between. The CDR3 loop reads CAWSQQLDGEQYF. CDR3 nucleotide sequence: TGTGCCTGGAGCCAGCAACTAGACGGCGAGCAGTACTTC.

V usage is TRBV5-4 and J usage is TRBJ2-7; a weak D match, TRBD2 (6 bases). Germline V gene lookup returns CDR1 SGHNT and CDR2 YYREEE (reference sequence). The V end was cut by 4 bases, the J end by 5 bases, with 19 bases between. The CDR3 sequence is 15 residues long. DNA of the CDR3: TGTGCCAGCAGCATCGGAGGGACCTCTAGCGACGAGCAGTACTTC. This sequence encodes CASSIGGTSSDEQYF.

This clone has just a few counts. The rearrangement uses TRBV4-2 and TRBJ1-4; no clear D. Trimming stripped 2 bases from V and 0 bases from J, with 10 bases between. The CDR3 is 16 residues long. In germline, CDR1 is LGHNA, CDR2 YNFKEQ. The CDR3 sequence: CASSQHGRSTNEKLFF. CDR3 coding DNA: TGTGCCAGCAGCCAACATGGCAGATCAACTAATGAAAAACTGTTTTTT.